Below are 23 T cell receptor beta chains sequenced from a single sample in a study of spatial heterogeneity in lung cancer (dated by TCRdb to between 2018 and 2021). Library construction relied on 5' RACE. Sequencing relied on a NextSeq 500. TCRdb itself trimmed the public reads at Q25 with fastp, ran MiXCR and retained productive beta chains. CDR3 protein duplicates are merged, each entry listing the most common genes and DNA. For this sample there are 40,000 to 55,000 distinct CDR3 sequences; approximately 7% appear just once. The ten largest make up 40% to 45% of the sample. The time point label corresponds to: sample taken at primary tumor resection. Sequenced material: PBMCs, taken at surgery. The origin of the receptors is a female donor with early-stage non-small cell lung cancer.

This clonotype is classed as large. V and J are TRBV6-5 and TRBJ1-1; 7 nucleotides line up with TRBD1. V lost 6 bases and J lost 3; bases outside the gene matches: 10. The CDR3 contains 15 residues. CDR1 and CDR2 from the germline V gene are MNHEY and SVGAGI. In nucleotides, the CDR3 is TGTGCCAGCAGCCTAGGGGGACAGAGGCACACTGAAGCTTTCTTT. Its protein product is CASSLGGQRHTEAFF.

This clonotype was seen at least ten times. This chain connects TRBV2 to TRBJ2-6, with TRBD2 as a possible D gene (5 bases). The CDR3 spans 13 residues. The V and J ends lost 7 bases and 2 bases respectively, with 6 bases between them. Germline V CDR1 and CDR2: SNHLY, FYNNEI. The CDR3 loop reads CASNGAGANVLTF. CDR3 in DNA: TGTGCCAGCAACGGGGCTGGGGCCAACGTCCTGACTTTC.

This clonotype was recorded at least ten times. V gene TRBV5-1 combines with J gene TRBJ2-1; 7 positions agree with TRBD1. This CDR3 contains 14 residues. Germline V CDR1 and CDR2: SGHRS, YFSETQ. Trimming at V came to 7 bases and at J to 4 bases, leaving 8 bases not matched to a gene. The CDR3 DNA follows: TGCGCCAGCCGACCCGGGACAGATTACAATGAGCAGTTCTTC. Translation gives CASRPGTDYNEQFF. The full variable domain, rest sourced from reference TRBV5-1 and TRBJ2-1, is KAGVTQTPRYLIKTRGQQVTLSCSPISGHRSVSWYQQTPGQGLQFLFEYFSETQRNKGNFPGRFSGRQFSNSRSEMNVSTLELGDSALYLCASRPGTDYNEQFFGPGTRLTVL.

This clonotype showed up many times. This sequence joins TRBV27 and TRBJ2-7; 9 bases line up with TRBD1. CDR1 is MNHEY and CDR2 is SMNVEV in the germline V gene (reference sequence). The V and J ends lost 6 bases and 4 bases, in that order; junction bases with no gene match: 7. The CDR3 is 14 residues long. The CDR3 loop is CASRTGTGIYEQYF. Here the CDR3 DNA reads TGTGCCAGCAGGACCGGGACAGGGATTTACGAGCAGTACTTC.

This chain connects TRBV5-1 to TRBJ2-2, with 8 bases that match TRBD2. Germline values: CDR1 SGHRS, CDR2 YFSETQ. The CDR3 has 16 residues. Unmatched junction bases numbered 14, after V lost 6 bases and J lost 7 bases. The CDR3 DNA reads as TGCGCCAGCAACCTGCGGGGGGCCGCTCCCGACGGGGAGCTGTTTTTT. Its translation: CASNLRGAAPDGELFF.

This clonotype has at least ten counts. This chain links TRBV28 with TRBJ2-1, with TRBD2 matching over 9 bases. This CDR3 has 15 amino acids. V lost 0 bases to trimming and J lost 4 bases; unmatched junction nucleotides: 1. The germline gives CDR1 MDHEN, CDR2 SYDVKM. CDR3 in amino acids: CASSLWLAGYNEQFF. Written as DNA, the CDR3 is TGTGCCAGCAGTTTATGGCTAGCGGGGTACAATGAGCAGTTCTTC.

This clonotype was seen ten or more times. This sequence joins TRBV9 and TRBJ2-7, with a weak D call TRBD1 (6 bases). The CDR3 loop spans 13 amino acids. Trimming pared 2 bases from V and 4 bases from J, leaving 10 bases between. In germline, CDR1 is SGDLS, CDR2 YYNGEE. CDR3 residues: CASSVRTDYEQYF. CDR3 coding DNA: TGTGCCAGCAGCGTTCGGACAGATTACGAGCAGTACTTC.

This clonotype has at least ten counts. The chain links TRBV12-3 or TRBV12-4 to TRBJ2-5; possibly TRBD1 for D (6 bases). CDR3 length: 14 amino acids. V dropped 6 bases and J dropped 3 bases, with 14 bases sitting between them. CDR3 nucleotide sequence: TGTGCCAGCAGCCTGACAGGCGTTGAAGAGACCCAGTACTTC. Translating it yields CASSLTGVEETQYF.

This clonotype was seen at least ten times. DNA of the CDR3: TGCGCCAGCAGCTTCGACAGGGCGAACACTGAAGCTTTCTTT. Translation: CASSFDRANTEAFF. The chain has TRBV5-1 and TRBJ1-1, with 7 nucleotides matching TRBD1. Germline V lookup: CDR1 SGHRS, CDR2 YFSETQ. Unmatched junction bases numbered 2, after V lost 2 bases and J lost 1 base. This CDR3 comprises 14 residues.

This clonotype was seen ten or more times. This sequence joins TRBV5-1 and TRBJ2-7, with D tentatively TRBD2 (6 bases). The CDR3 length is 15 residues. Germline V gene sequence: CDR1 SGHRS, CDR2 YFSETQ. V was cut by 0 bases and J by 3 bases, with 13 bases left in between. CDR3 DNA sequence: TGCGCCAGCAGCTTGGGCGGGACCGATTACTACGAGCAGTACTTC. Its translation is CASSLGGTDYYEQYF.

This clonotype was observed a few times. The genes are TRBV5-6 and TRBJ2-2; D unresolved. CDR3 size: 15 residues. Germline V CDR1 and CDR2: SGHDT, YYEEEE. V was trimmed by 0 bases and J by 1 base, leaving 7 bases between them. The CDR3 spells CASSLGPKNTGELFF. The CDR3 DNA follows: TGTGCCAGCAGCTTGGGGCCAAAGAACACCGGGGAGCTGTTTTTT.

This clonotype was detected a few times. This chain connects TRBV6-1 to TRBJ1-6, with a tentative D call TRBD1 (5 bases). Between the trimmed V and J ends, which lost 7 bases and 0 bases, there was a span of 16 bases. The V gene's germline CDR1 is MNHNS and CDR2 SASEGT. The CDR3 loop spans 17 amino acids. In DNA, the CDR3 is TGTGCCAGCATCCTACCGACAGCGAGCTCCTATAATTCACCCCTCCACTTT. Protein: CASILPTASSYNSPLHF.

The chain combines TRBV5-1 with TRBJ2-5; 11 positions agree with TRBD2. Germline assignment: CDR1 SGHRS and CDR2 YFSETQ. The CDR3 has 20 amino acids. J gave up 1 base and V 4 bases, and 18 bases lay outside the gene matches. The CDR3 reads CASSGTSGNYDRGPQETQYF. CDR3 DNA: TGCGCCAGCAGCGGGACTAGCGGCAATTACGACCGTGGGCCCCAAGAGACCCAGTACTTC.

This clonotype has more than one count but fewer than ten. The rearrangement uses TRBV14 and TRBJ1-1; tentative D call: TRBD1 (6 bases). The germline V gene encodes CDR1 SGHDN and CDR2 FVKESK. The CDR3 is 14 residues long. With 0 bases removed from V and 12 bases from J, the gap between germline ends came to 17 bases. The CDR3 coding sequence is TGTGCCAGCAGCCAAGAAGTCTCCGGGGGGCAAACTTTCTTT. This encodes CASSQEVSGGQTFF.

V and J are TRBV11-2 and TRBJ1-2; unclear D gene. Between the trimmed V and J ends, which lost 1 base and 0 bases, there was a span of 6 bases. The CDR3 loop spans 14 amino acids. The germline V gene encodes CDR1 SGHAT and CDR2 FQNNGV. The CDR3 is CASSLGLTNYGYTF. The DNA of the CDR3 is TGTGCCAGCAGCTTAGGGCTTACTAACTATGGCTACACCTTC.

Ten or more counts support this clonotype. This chain's CDR3 is CSVEDDRTPSGNTIYF. Here the CDR3 DNA reads TGCAGCGTTGAAGACGACAGAACCCCCTCTGGAAACACCATATATTTT. The rearrangement uses TRBV29-1 and TRBJ1-3; a weak D match, TRBD1 (5 bases). This CDR3 has 16 amino acids. Trimming removed 0 bases from V and 0 bases from J, with 12 bases in between. Germline V CDR1 and CDR2: SQVTM, ANQGSEA.

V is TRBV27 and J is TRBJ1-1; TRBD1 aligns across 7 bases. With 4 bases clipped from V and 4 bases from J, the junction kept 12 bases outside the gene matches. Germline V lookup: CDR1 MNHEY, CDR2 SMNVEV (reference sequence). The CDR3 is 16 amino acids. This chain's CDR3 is CASSYPGRGQGTEAFF. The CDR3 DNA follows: TGTGCCAGCAGTTATCCGGGGAGGGGGCAGGGCACTGAAGCTTTCTTT.

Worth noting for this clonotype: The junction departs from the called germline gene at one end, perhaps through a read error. The DNA for the CDR3 is TGTGCCAGCAGTCAAGCGGGGGGGCCCTCTACGAGGGGCTCTACGAGAGAGACTTTC. Amino acids: CASSQAGGPSTRGSTRETF. The genes are TRBV6-6 and TRBJ2-7; 10 nucleotides line up with TRBD2. This CDR3 has 19 amino acids. The germline V gene has CDR1 MNHNY and CDR2 SVGAGI (reference sequence).

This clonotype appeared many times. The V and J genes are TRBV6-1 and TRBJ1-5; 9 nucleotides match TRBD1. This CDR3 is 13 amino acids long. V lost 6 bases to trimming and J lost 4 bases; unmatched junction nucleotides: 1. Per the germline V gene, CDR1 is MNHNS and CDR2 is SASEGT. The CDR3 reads CASRQGANQPQHF. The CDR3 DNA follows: TGTGCCAGCAGACAGGGGGCTAATCAGCCCCAGCATTTT.

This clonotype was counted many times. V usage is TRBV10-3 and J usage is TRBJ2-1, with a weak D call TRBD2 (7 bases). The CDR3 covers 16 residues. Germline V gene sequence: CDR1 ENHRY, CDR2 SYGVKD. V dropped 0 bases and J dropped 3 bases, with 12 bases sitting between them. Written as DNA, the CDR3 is TGTGCCATCAGTGAGTCAAAGGGGGGGAACTACAATGAGCAGTTCTTC. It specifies CAISESKGGNYNEQFF.

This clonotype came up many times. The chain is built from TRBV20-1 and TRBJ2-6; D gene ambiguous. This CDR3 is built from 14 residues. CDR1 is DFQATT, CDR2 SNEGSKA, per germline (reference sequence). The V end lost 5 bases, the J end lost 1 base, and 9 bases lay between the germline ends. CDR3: CSAEDPSGANVLTF. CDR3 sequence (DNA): TGCAGTGCTGAGGACCCGTCTGGGGCCAACGTCCTGACTTTC.

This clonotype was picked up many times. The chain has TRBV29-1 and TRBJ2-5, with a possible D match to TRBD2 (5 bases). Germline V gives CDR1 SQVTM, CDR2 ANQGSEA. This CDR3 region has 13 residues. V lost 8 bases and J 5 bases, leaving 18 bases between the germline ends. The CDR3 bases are TGCAGCACCCTGGGGTCCCCGGGGGAGACCCAGTACTTC. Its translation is CSTLGSPGETQYF.

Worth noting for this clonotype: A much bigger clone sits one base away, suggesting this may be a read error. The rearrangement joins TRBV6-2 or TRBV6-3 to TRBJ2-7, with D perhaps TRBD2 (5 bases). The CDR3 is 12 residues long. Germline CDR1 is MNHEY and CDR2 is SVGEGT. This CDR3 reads CVSLRVLHEQYF. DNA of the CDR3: TGTGTCAGCTTGAGGGTGCTCCACGAGCAGTACTTC.